This TCR beta chain was recovered during a study of blood T cell repertoires in COVID-19. The V gene's germline CDR1 is SGHRS and CDR2 YFSETQ. This CDR3 has 15 amino acids. Losses at the gene ends were 2 bases for V and 1 base for J; bases not matched to a gene: 6. Profiled with immunoSEQ multiplex PCR; TCRdb holds only in-frame clones, not every one. The table shows under 140,000 clones, with about four fifths occurring only once. This TCR came from an older woman with acute or convalescent COVID-19. Sequenced: peripheral blood. This chain links TRBV5-1 with TRBJ2-7, with 7 bases identical to TRBD1. CDR3: CASSFGTAQSYEQYF. As DNA, the CDR3 is TGCGCCAGCAGCTTTGGGACAGCTCAATCCTACGAGCAGTACTTC.